This entry lists 16 T cell receptor beta chains sequenced from one sample in a study of blood T cell repertoires in COVID-19. Measured with immunoSEQ multiplex PCR; TCRdb has only the in-frame clones, and not every one. The repertoire includes some 350,000 clones, roughly 90% of them detected once, and about 3% sits in the top ten. Input material: peripheral blood. The receptors stem from a woman aged 30 to 39 with COVID-19, enrolled during active disease.

This sequence joins TRBV24-1 and TRBJ2-1; 11 nucleotides agree with TRBD2. Losses at the gene ends were 3 bases for V and 6 bases for J; bases not matched to a gene: 6. The CDR3 loop spans 16 amino acids. Germline loops: CDR1 KGHDR, CDR2 SFDVKD. The CDR3 spells CATSDVGLAGGNEQFF. CDR3 coding DNA: TGTGCCACCAGTGATGTGGGGCTAGCGGGAGGCAATGAGCAGTTCTTC.

The V call is TRBV6-5, the J call TRBJ2-7; D possibly corresponds to TRBD1 (5 bases). Germline assignment: CDR1 MNHEY and CDR2 SVGAGI. CDR3 length: 15 residues. V lost 6 bases and J 1 base, leaving 16 bases between the germline ends. CDR3 in DNA: TGTGCCAGCAGCCTCTCCCAGGGTTCTTCCTACGAGCAGTACTTC. Its translation: CASSLSQGSSYEQYF.

This rearrangement joins TRBV29-1 to TRBJ2-1, with 13 bases identical to TRBD2. Germline V gene lookup returns CDR1 SQVTM and CDR2 ANQGSEA. This CDR3 is 18 amino acids long. The trim removed 6 bases at V and 0 bases at J, leaving 11 bases unmatched. The DNA of the CDR3 is TGCAGCGTGCACAAGGGACTAGCGGGGCGGAACTCCTACAATGAGCAGTTCTTC. This encodes CSVHKGLAGRNSYNEQFF.

The gene calls are TRBV7-8 and TRBJ2-7, with D possibly matching TRBD2 (5 bases). From germline, CDR1 is SGHVS and CDR2 FQNEAQ. This CDR3 comprises 14 residues. Trimming left V 5 bases short and J 2 bases short, with 13 bases between. CDR3 nucleotides: TGTGCCAGCAGCCCAAGGGTCGGGGCCTACGAGCAGTACTTC. Its protein product is CASSPRVGAYEQYF.

The V and J genes are TRBV7-2 and TRBJ1-1; 10 bases fit TRBD1. The CDR3 runs 16 residues. CDR1 is SGHTA, CDR2 FQGNSA, per germline. J was trimmed by 3 bases and V by 5 bases; bases with no gene match: 9. The CDR3 nucleotides are TGTGCCAGCAGCCAAGTCCCGACAGGGGGCTACACTGAAGCTTTCTTT. It specifies CASSQVPTGGYTEAFF.

This rearrangement joins TRBV3-1 (or the pseudogene TRBV3-2) to TRBJ2-1, with a possible D match to TRBD2 (6 bases). CDR3 length: 14 amino acids. Trimming took 4 bases from V and 12 from J, leaving 19 bases between them. CDR1 LGHDT and CDR2 YNNKEL come from the germline V gene (reference sequence). The CDR3 DNA is TGTGCCAGCAGCCCCCGGGTACGGGGGATGGGGCAGTTCTTC. Encoded protein: CASSPRVRGMGQFF.

The chain has TRBV30 and TRBJ1-1; 7 bases line up with TRBD1. CDR1 is GTSNPN and CDR2 is SVGIG in the germline V gene (reference sequence). This CDR3 has 14 amino acids. Trimming cost V 6 bases and J 0 bases; bases outside gene matches: 7. The CDR3 DNA follows: TGTGCCTGCCTGGGACAGCCGCTGAACACTGAAGCTTTCTTT. This encodes CACLGQPLNTEAFF.

The CDR3 nucleotides are TGTGCCAGCTCACCGCGGACTAGCGGGGGTCCAGCTCAAGAGACCCAGTACTTC. Amino acids: CASSPRTSGGPAQETQYF. The gene calls are TRBV18 and TRBJ2-5; 13 bases align to TRBD2. Germline CDR1 and CDR2: KGHSH and LQKENI. This CDR3 is built from 18 residues. After removal of 3 bases from V and 2 bases from J, the junction contained 9 bases not matched to a gene.

This clone was observed once. The V and J genes are TRBV28 and TRBJ2-1; 10 bases align to TRBD2. The CDR3 sequence is 15 residues long. In germline, CDR1 is MDHEN, CDR2 SYDVKM. Trimming took 2 bases from V and 6 from J; bases not matched to a gene: 4. CDR3 protein: CASSLLLAGPNEQFF. CDR3 sequence (DNA): TGTGCCAGCAGTTTACTACTAGCGGGGCCCAATGAGCAGTTCTTC.

J is TRBJ2-7 and V is TRBV3-1 (or the pseudogene TRBV3-2); 13 bases align to TRBD2. The ends lost 3 bases at V and 3 bases at J; junction bases unmatched: 2. CDR3 length: 15 amino acids. The germline V gene has CDR1 LGHDT and CDR2 YNNKEL (reference sequence). This CDR3 is CASSQGLAGHYEQYF. In DNA form, the CDR3 reads TGTGCCAGCAGCCAGGGACTAGCGGGGCACTACGAGCAGTACTTC.

The chain has TRBV2 and TRBJ2-1; 12 nucleotides agree with TRBD2. The CDR3 contains 17 residues. J was trimmed by 0 bases and V by 5 bases; bases with no gene match: 5. Germline values: CDR1 SNHLY, CDR2 FYNNEI. CDR3 bases: TGTGCCAGCAGTAAGACTAGCGGGGGTCCCTCCTACAATGAGCAGTTCTTC. This encodes CASSKTSGGPSYNEQFF. Full variable domain (missing parts from reference TRBV2 and TRBJ2-1): EPEVTQTPSHQVTQMGQEVILRCVPISNHLYFYWYRQILGQKVEFLVSFYNNEISEKSEIFDDQFSVERPDGSNFTLKIRSTKLEDSAMYFCASSKTSGGPSYNEQFFGPGTRLTVL.

The chain couples TRBV7-9 to TRBJ1-4; 9 positions agree with TRBD1. Germline V gene lookup returns CDR1 SEHNR and CDR2 FQNEAQ (reference sequence). The V gene end was trimmed by 5 bases and the J gene end by 7 bases; junction bases not matched to a gene: 11. CDR3 size: 16 residues. The CDR3 reads CASSPPGQGGTEKLFF. CDR3 coding DNA: TGTGCCAGCAGCCCCCCGGGACAGGGTGGGACTGAAAAACTGTTTTTT.

This clone was recorded once. The chain carries TRBV19 and TRBJ2-2; 11 bases agree with TRBD2. Germline values: CDR1 LNHDA, CDR2 SQIVND (reference sequence). This CDR3 comprises 15 residues. The V and J ends lost 7 bases and 6 bases, in that order; junction bases with no gene match: 7. The CDR3 loop is CASTGSGGAAGELFF. For the CDR3, the DNA is TGTGCCAGTACCGGTAGCGGGGGGGCGGCCGGGGAGCTGTTTTTT. The full variable domain, rest sourced from reference TRBV19 and TRBJ2-2, is DGGITQSPKYLFRKEGQNVTLSCEQNLNHDAMYWYRQDPGQGLRLIYYSQIVNDFQKGDIAEGYSVSREKKESFPLTVTSAQKNPTAFYLCASTGSGGAAGELFFGEGSRLTVL.

This clone was counted between two and nine times. The V and J genes are TRBV24-1 and TRBJ1-1; TRBD1 aligns across 9 bases. Germline lookup yields CDR1 KGHDR and CDR2 SFDVKD. The CDR3 sequence is 15 residues long. Losses at the gene ends were 5 bases for V and 5 bases for J; bases not matched to a gene: 8. CDR3 protein: CATSGNRGLGTEAFF. CDR3 DNA sequence: TGTGCCACCAGTGGTAACAGGGGGCTGGGGACTGAAGCTTTCTTT.

This chain connects TRBV7-2 to TRBJ2-7, with TRBD2 as a possible D gene (6 bases). The CDR3 contains 15 residues. The V end was cut by 1 base, the J end by 0 bases, with 10 bases between. The germline V gene encodes CDR1 SGHTA and CDR2 FQGNSA. The CDR3 reads CASSLVGGISYEQYF. CDR3 DNA sequence: TGTGCCAGCAGCTTAGTTGGGGGGATCTCCTACGAGCAGTACTTC. Combining the CDR3 with reference TRBV7-2 and TRBJ2-7 gives the whole variable domain GAGVSQSPSNKVTEKGKDVELRCDPISGHTALYWYRQSLGQGLEFLIYFQGNSAPDKSGLPSDRFSAERTGGSVSTLTIQRTQQEDSAVYLCASSLVGGISYEQYFGPGTRLTVT.

The rearrangement uses TRBV5-1 and TRBJ1-4; D possibly corresponds to TRBD1 (6 bases). The CDR3 length is 15 residues. Trimming took off 0 bases at V and 3 bases at J, with 9 bases between the two ends. Looked up from germline, CDR1 is SGHRS and CDR2 is YFSETQ. The CDR3 is CASSLGGQANEKLFF. Here the CDR3 DNA reads TGCGCCAGCAGCTTGGGGGGGCAGGCTAATGAAAAACTGTTTTTT.